This T cell receptor beta chain stems from a study of blood T cells in healthy people across ages. Study results and limitations: Diversity of TCR beta per million T cells declined in a roughly linear way with age. Naive CD4+ cells and diversity were both higher in long-lived donors than in aged donors.

Comments on this clonotype: Antigen: not known.

With a J-beta primer mix and a sample-barcoded 5' primer, a second PCR ran roughly 6 to 12 cycles. The authors tagged each cDNA molecule using a template-switch adaptor with 12 random nucleotides. TCRdb fed the 5' RACE reads into MiXCR, producing one record per CDR3 protein. The sample has hundreds of thousands of distinct CDR3 sequences; roughly 64% are singletons. Sequenced sample: blood. This receptor was taken from a man aged 30 to 45 in good health.

CDR3 in amino acids: CASSSPSRGVVYNEQYF. The CDR3 DNA is TGTGCCAGCAGTTCCCCATCCCGTGGAGTAGTTTACAATGAGCAGTACTTC. The J gene is TRBJ2-5, the V gene TRBV12-3 or TRBV12-4; D is ambiguous. The CDR3 sequence is 17 residues long. Trimming removed 4 bases from V and 11 bases from J, with 29 bases in between.